The clone carrying this T cell receptor (beta chain) has only a few counts. What it binds is unknown. These data originate in a study of T cell repertoires in cytomegalovirus infection. As for the study in general: Indications came from public TCR beta signatures; they pointed to CMV infection and to a matching HLA type. Findings of the study overall: HLA-C-restricted CMV clonotypes gave the most frequent clonotype in two of eight donors.

Via MiXCR, TCRdb re-called the reads, giving one row per CDR3 protein. The sample yields approximately 250,000 distinct CDR3 sequences, roughly 9% seen once. Germline loops: CDR1 SGHRS, CDR2 YFSETQ. The CDR3 runs 16 residues. The trim removed 7 bases at V and 0 bases at J, leaving 5 bases unmatched. V gene TRBV5-1 combines with J gene TRBJ2-3; 13 positions match TRBD2. The specimen sequenced was PBMCs. The sequence was collected from a human donor in good health (CMV status not recorded). Some clones in this sample may be carry-over from other donors' samples. The CDR3 region is CASSGLAGYSTDTQYF. In DNA form, the CDR3 reads TGCGCCAGCTCGGGACTAGCGGGATATAGCACAGATACGCAGTATTTT.